One and the same sample provided the 19 T cell receptor beta chains below, sequenced in a study of control samples from healthy donors and cancer patients. The method was immunoSEQ multiplex PCR; TCRdb's version includes in-frame clones alone and lacks a portion of them. This table has around 110,000 clones, about 94% appearing once. Sequencing was performed on blood. The origin of the receptors is a man aged 25-45 years in good health.

The chain is built from TRBV11-2 and TRBJ1-6; 8 nucleotides line up with TRBD1. The CDR3 runs 17 residues. V shed 0 bases, J shed 7 bases, and the junction held 8 bases outside the gene matches. The germline CDR1 and CDR2 sequences are SGHAT and FQNNGV. In DNA, the CDR3 is TGTGCCAGCAGCTTAGATCGAAGGACAGGGTTCAATTCACCCCTCCACTTT. Protein sequence: CASSLDRRTGFNSPLHF.

V gene TRBV19 combines with J gene TRBJ1-2; a weak D match, TRBD1 (6 bases). V lost 3 bases to trimming and J lost 5 bases, with 7 bases between them. The CDR3 has 12 amino acids. Germline V gene data show CDR1 as LNHDA and CDR2 as SQIVND (reference sequence). CDR3: CASSIQGYGYTF. CDR3 sequence (DNA): TGTGCCAGTAGTATCCAGGGGTATGGCTACACCTTC.

The CDR3 nucleotides read TGTGCCAGCAGCCCCGGGCGGATCTACGAGCAGTACTTC. It codes for CASSPGRIYEQYF. The V and J genes are TRBV3-1 (or the pseudogene TRBV3-2) and TRBJ2-7; D is undetermined. Germline V gene data show CDR1 as LGHDT and CDR2 as YNNKEL (reference sequence). The CDR3 is made up of 13 amino acids. The V gene lost 4 bases and the J gene lost 3 bases, with 10 bases spanning the gap.

The rearrangement links TRBV18 to TRBJ1-4; TRBD1 matches 9 bases. Germline lookup yields CDR1 KGHSH and CDR2 LQKENI. This CDR3 contains 15 residues. The junction had 0 bases not matched to a gene; V was cut back by 0 bases and J by 4 bases. The CDR3 region has the DNA TGTGCCAGCTCACCACCGGACAGGGGTAATGAAAAACTGTTTTTT. Encoded protein: CASSPPDRGNEKLFF. The whole variable domain, filled in from reference TRBV18 and TRBJ1-4, reads NAGVMQNPRHLVRRRGQEARLRCSPMKGHSHVYWYRQLPEEGLKFMVYLQKENIIDESGMPKERFSAEFPKEGPSILRIQQVVRGDSAAYFCASSPPDRGNEKLFFGSGTQLSVL.

V and J are TRBV25-1 and TRBJ1-2, with D possibly TRBD1 on 6 matching bases. The CDR3 is 17 residues long. V gave up 1 base and J gave up 0 bases, with 15 bases separating them. CDR1 and CDR2 from the germline V gene are MGHDK and SYGVNS. This chain's CDR3 is CASSEWGGPTSNYGYTF. The CDR3 coding sequence is TGTGCCAGCAGTGAATGGGGGGGCCCTACCTCTAACTATGGCTACACCTTC.

This chain uses TRBV28 with TRBJ1-2; D is undetermined. The CDR3 sequence is 12 residues long. V was pared by 2 bases and J by 4 bases, with 5 bases between. Germline-derived CDR1 and CDR2 are MDHEN and SYDVKM. This CDR3 reads CASSLDFYGYTF. CDR3 coding DNA: TGTGCCAGCAGTTTAGACTTCTATGGCTACACCTTC.

This clone showed up just once. This chain uses TRBV7-8 with TRBJ1-1; no firm D call. In germline, CDR1 is SGHVS, CDR2 FQNEAQ. V was shortened by 4 bases and J by 4 bases, with 16 bases between the two germline ends. This CDR3 is built from 15 residues. The CDR3 nucleotides read TGTGCCAGCAGCTCTACACAAGGAGGGAGCACTGAAGCTTTCTTT. Translating it yields CASSSTQGGSTEAFF.

This chain links TRBV6-1 with TRBJ2-7; D ambiguous. V lost 1 base and J lost 3, with 13 bases in between. The CDR3 has 15 residues. Germline-derived CDR1 and CDR2 are MNHNS and SASEGT. CDR3 sequence reads: CASSEGQEINYEQYF. In nucleotides, the CDR3 is TGTGCCAGCAGTGAAGGTCAGGAGATAAACTACGAGCAGTACTTC.

V usage is TRBV6-5 and J usage is TRBJ1-1; D gene ambiguous. V was cut by 8 bases and J by 11 bases, with 15 bases left in between. Germline-derived CDR1 and CDR2 are MNHEY and SVGAGI. The length of the CDR3 is 11 residues. The CDR3 is CASGPSLGAFF. The CDR3 DNA reads TGTGCCAGCGGTCCAAGCCTCGGGGCTTTCTTT.

V is TRBV6-4 and J is TRBJ1-1; 7 bases line up with TRBD1. The V gene end was trimmed by 8 bases and the J gene end by 5 bases; junction bases not matched to a gene: 14. Germline V gene data show CDR1 as MRHNA and CDR2 as SNTAGT. The CDR3 sequence is 15 residues long. The CDR3 here is CASPWEGGRGTEAFF. DNA of the CDR3: TGTGCCAGCCCCTGGGAAGGGGGCCGGGGAACTGAAGCTTTCTTT.

The V call is TRBV6-1, the J call TRBJ1-5; D gene ambiguous. Between the trimmed V and J ends, which lost 3 bases and 0 bases, there was a span of 9 bases. CDR1 and CDR2 from the germline V gene are MNHNS and SASEGT. The CDR3 has 15 amino acids. CDR3 coding DNA: TGTGCCAGCAGTGAGTTTGCAGCTAGCAATCAGCCCCAGCATTTT. It codes for CASSEFAASNQPQHF.

The chain is built from TRBV6-5 and TRBJ2-7, with 14 bases aligning to TRBD2. Germline V gene data show CDR1 as MNHEY and CDR2 as SVGAGI. This CDR3 has 14 residues. V lost 6 bases to trimming and J lost 4 bases; unmatched junction nucleotides: 2. This CDR3 is CASSWTSGGYEQYF. The CDR3 DNA reads TGTGCCAGCAGCTGGACTAGCGGGGGGTACGAGCAGTACTTC.

The gene calls are TRBV2 and TRBJ1-1, with a tentative D call TRBD1 (5 bases). The V gene's germline CDR1 is SNHLY and CDR2 FYNNEI. Between the trimmed V and J ends, which lost 8 bases and 5 bases, there was a span of 9 bases. The CDR3 runs 11 residues. Written as DNA, the CDR3 is TGTGCCAGCCCGGGGGAGACTGAAGCTTTCTTT. It yields the protein CASPGETEAFF.

V gene TRBV30 combines with J gene TRBJ1-2, with TRBD1 matching over 9 bases. The CDR3 spans 13 residues. Losses at the gene ends were 3 bases for V and 4 bases for J; bases not matched to a gene: 3. CDR1 and CDR2 (germline): GTSNPN, SVGIG (reference sequence). The CDR3 spells CAWSPQGAYGYTF. CDR3 sequence (DNA): TGTGCCTGGAGCCCACAGGGGGCCTATGGCTACACCTTC.

This chain connects TRBV6-5 to TRBJ2-2; D unresolved. The germline V gene encodes CDR1 MNHEY and CDR2 SVGAGI. With 6 bases removed from V and 0 bases from J, the gap between germline ends came to 8 bases. The length of the CDR3 is 14 residues. The CDR3 region has the DNA TGTGCCAGCAGGCGGAGCGCGAACACCGGGGAGCTGTTTTTT. It yields the protein CASRRSANTGELFF.

This chain links TRBV28 with TRBJ1-4; 9 nucleotides align to TRBD1. Germline-derived CDR1 and CDR2 are MDHEN and SYDVKM. The V and J ends lost 4 bases and 8 bases, in that order; junction bases with no gene match: 11. This CDR3 region has 16 residues. The CDR3 nucleotides are TGTGCCAGCAGTTACCGACCCGGGACAGGGAACGAAAAACTGTTTTTT. Translation gives CASSYRPGTGNEKLFF.

V gene TRBV19 combines with J gene TRBJ2-7, with D unclear. Germline V gene sequence: CDR1 LNHDA, CDR2 SQIVND (reference sequence). V lost 3 bases, J lost 5 bases, and 11 bases lay in between. This CDR3 region has 13 residues. DNA for the CDR3: TGTGCCAGTAGTATCTTGGGTCTCAACGAGCAGTACTTC. Amino acids: CASSILGLNEQYF.

CDR3: CASSQKGWNEQFF. The CDR3, as DNA: TGTGCCAGCAGTCAAAAAGGGTGGAATGAGCAGTTCTTC. The genes are TRBV27 and TRBJ2-1; the D is unclear. This CDR3 region has 13 residues. Per the germline V gene, CDR1 is MNHEY and CDR2 is SMNVEV (reference sequence). Trimming pared 5 bases from V and 7 bases from J, leaving 12 bases between.

This chain joins TRBV2 and TRBJ1-1; D possibly corresponds to TRBD1 (5 bases). The V end was cut by 5 bases, the J end by 6 bases, with 16 bases between. CDR1 is SNHLY and CDR2 is FYNNEI in the germline V gene. The CDR3 runs 14 residues. The CDR3 is CASSIQGSWAEAFF. CDR3 sequence (DNA): TGTGCCAGCAGTATTCAGGGTTCGTGGGCTGAAGCTTTCTTT.